The entry below describes one T cell receptor beta chain. Its antigen is still unknown. Assay: immunoSEQ multiplex PCR; the TCRdb copy retains only in-frame clones and omits some. The sample shows fewer than 85,000 clones, 75% to 90% of them seen only once. Unstimulated PBMCs were sorted into CD3+CD4+ and CD3+CD8+ populations. Germline V gene sequence: CDR1 SGHTA, CDR2 FQGTGA. V shed 5 bases and J shed 3 bases, with 10 bases lying between them. The CDR3 contains 13 residues. This specimen comes from a study of T cell clones after liver transplantation. Whole-study context: Liver transplant recipients had immunosuppression withdrawal attempted within 2 years. Study-wide points: These preliminary findings come from unstandardized post-transplant sampling times. A larger donor-reactive than third-party decline suggested partial antigen-specific deletion.

The input for sequencing was CD4+ T cells from blood, taken at the 22-month timepoint. The rearrangement links TRBV7-3 to TRBJ1-1; D gene unclear. The sequence came from a human patient who received a liver transplant. Part of the T cells may come from the graft donor. The CDR3 DNA reads as TGTGCCAGCAGCCAAGTCAGTGACACTGAAGCTTTCTTT. Its protein is CASSQVSDTEAFF.